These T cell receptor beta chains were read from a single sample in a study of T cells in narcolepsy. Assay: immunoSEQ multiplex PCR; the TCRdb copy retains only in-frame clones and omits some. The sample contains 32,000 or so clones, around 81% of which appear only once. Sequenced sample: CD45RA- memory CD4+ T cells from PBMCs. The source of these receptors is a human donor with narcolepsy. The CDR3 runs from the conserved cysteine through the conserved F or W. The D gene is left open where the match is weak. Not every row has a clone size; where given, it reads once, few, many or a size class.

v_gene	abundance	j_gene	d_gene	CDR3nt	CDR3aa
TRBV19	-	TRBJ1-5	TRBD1	TGTGCCAGTAGTATAGATCTTATTAGTCGGACAGGGGACAATCAGCCCCAGCATTTT	CASSIDLISRTGDNQPQHF
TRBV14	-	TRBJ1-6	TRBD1	TGTGCCAGCAGCCAAGATTCAAGGGCAACAGGGGGCTCCTATAATTCACCCCTCCACTTT	CASSQDSRATGGSYNSPLHF
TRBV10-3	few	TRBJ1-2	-	TGTGCCATCAGTGAGGGGCAGGGGAGGACGGGCGGCTACACCTTC	CAISEGQGRTGGYTF
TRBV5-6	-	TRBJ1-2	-	TGTGCCAGCACCATCCCCGGGTGGGACGGCTACACCTTC	CASTIPGWDGYTF
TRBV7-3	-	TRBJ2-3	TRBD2	TGTGCCAGCAGCTTCTCAGCGGGGATAACAGATACGCAGTATTTT	CASSFSAGITDTQYF
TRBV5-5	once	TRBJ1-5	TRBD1	TGTGCCAGCAGCCGGAAGGACAGGGGAGGGGGTCAGCCCCAGCATTTT	CASSRKDRGGGQPQHF
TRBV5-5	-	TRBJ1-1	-	TGTGCCAGCAGCTTAGGGGTGAACACTGAAGCTTTCTTT	CASSLGVNTEAFF
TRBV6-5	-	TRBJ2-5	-	TGTGCCAGCAGTTACTCGATACAAGAGACCCAGTACTTC	CASSYSIQETQYF
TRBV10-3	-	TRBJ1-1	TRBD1	TGTGCCATCACCGGGACAGGGGGAACTGAAGCTTTCTTT	CAITGTGGTEAFF
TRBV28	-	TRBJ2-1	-	TGTGCCAGCAGCCAACCAACCACAGGGACAAAGTGGTTCTTC	CASSQPTTGTKWFF
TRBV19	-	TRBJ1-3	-	TGTGCCAGTAGTATAGCCCCAGGGAGCTCTGGAAACACCATATATTTT	CASSIAPGSSGNTIYF
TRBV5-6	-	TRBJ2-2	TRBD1	TGTGCCACCATGACAGGGTCACACACCGGGGAGCTGTTTTTT	CATMTGSHTGELFF
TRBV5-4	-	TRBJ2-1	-	TGTGCCAGCAGCCCGCAGGGTAGGGCGGGCAATGAGCAGTTCTTC	CASSPQGRAGNEQFF
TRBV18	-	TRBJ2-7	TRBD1	TGTGCCAGCTCAGTAGGACAGGGGGCGAGGGAGCAGTACTTC	CASSVGQGAREQYF
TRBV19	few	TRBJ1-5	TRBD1	TGTGCCAGTAGTGGACCAGGGGGGGGACTTTATAGCAATCAGCCCCAGCATTTT	CASSGPGGGLYSNQPQHF
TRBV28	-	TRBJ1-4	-	TGTGCCAGCAGTTTACAGGGTGAAAAACTGTTTTTT	CASSLQGEKLFF
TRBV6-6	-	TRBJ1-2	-	TGTGCCAGCAGTTATTCGGCAGGGAACTATGGCTACACCTTC	CASSYSAGNYGYTF